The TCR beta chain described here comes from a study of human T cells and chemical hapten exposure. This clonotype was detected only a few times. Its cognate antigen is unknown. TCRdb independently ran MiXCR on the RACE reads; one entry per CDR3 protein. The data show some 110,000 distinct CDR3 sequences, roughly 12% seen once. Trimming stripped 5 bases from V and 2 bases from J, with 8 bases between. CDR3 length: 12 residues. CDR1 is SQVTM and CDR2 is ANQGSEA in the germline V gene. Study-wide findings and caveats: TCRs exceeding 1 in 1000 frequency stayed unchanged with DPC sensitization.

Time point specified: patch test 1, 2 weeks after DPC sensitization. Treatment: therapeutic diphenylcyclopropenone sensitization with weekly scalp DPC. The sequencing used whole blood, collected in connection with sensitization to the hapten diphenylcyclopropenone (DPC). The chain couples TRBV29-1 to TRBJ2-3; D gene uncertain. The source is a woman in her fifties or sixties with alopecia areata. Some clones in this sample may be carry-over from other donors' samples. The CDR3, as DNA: TGCAGCGTTTACCGGTACACAGATACGCAGTATTTT. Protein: CSVYRYTDTQYF.